This TCR beta chain appears in the sequencing data of a study of regulatory T cells in long-lasting Graves disease. Study-wide context: Graves' cases, newly diagnosed, had used antithyroid drugs under 3 months.

HTBI primers from iRepertoire and Arm-PCR of CDR3 regions yielded the TCR beta libraries. TCRdb fed the multiplex PCR reads into MiXCR, producing one record per CDR3 protein. The table shows some 330,000 distinct CDR3 sequences, with roughly 10% occurring only once. Looked up from germline, CDR1 is SNHLY and CDR2 is FYNNEI. There are 16 residues in the CDR3. V was clipped by 3 bases and J by 4 bases, with 18 bases between them. Study-level results: Under persistent disease, TRBV28, TRBJ1-2 and TRBJ2-5 were used preferentially.

Time point in this sample: newly diagnosed GD, antithyroid drugs for less than 3 months. PBMCs provided the RNA from which the TCR library was made. This clonotype was seen only a few times. Its antigen is not identified. This may come from a read error, since a much larger clone is one base off. The same data also went into a second study, on T cells in Graves' hyperthyroidism and ophthalmopathy. From that study: In patients aged 18 to 65, hyperthyroidism was newly diagnosed, with duration under 2 months. Clinicians diagnosed patients from clinical symptoms, serum thyroxine and TRAb, thyroid ultrasound and orbital computed tomography.

The V gene is TRBV2, the J gene TRBJ1-1, with D tentatively TRBD1 (5 bases). The source is a young woman with Graves disease. Sample: peripheral blood mononuclear cells (PBMCs), taken at new diagnosis, from a patient treated with antithyroid drugs. The CDR3 sequence is CASSDYRQVHGTEAFF. The CDR3, as DNA: TGTGCCAGCAGTGATTACAGGCAAGTTCATGGCACTGAAGCTTTCTTT.